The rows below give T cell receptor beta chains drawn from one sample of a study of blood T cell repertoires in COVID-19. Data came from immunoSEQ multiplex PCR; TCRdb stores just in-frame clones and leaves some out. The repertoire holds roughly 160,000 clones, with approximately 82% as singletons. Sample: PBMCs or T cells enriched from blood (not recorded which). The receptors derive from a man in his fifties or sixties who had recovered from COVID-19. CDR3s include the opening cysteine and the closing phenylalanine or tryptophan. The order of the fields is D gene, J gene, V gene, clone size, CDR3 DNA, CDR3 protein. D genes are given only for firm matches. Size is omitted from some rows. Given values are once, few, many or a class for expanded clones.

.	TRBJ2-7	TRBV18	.	TGTGCCAGCTCACCCGGTGGAGGGGGCTACTACGAGCAGTACTTC	CASSPGGGGYYEQYF
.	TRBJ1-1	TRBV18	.	TGTGCCAGCTCACCATCAGGGGTAGTCAGGTCAGGAACTGAAGCTTTCTTT	CASSPSGVVRSGTEAFF
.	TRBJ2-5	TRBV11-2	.	TGTGCCAGCAGGCCCGACAGGCAGTACCAAGAGACCCAGTACTTC	CASRPDRQYQETQYF
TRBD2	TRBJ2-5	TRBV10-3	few	TGTGCCATCAGCGGGGGGGTTGAAGAGACCCAGTACTTC	CAISGGVEETQYF
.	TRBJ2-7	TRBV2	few	TGTGCCACCCAGGGTATAGGGCAATACGAGCAGTACTTC	CATQGIGQYEQYF
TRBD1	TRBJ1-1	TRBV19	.	TGTGCCAGTAGCCTGGACAGGCGAAGAGAAACTGAAGCTTTCTTT	CASSLDRRRETEAFF
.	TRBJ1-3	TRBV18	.	TGTGCCAGCTCACCATTGGGGGGAAGACCTGGAAACACCATATATTTT	CASSPLGGRPGNTIYF
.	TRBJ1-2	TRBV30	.	TGTGCCTGGAGTGGCACGAGCTATGGCTACACCTTC	CAWSGTSYGYTF
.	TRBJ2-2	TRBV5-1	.	TGCGGAACAGCCTTCAGGGGAACCCCCCCCGGGGAGCTGTTTTTT	CGTAFRGTPPGELFF
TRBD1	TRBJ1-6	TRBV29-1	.	TGCAGCGTCCTAAGGACAGGGGGCTCCTATAATTCACCCCTCCACTTT	CSVLRTGGSYNSPLHF
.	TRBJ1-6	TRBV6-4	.	TGTGCCAGCGGATCCGGGACAACTAATTCACCCCTCCACTTT	CASGSGTTNSPLHF
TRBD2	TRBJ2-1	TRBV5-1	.	TGCGCCAGCAGCCCTGGTTTGCGGGAGGGGAATGAGCAGTTCTTC	CASSPGLREGNEQFF
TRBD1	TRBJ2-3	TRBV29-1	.	TGCAGCGTCGAGGGGGGGACAGGGGGATTCTCAGATACGCAGTATTTT	CSVEGGTGGFSDTQYF
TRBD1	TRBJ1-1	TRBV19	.	TGTGCCAGTAGTTGGGGACAGGACACTGAAGCTTTCTTT	CASSWGQDTEAFF
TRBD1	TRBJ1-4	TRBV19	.	TGTGCCAGTAGTGGAAGGACAGGACTTAATGAAAAACTGTTTTTT	CASSGRTGLNEKLFF
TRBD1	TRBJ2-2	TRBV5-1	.	TGCGCCAGCAGCCGCACAGGGACAGGGCCGCGTAGCACCGGGGAGCTGTTTTTT	CASSRTGTGPRSTGELFF
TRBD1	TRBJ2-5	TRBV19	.	TGTGCCAGTAGTTTCTCCGGGACAGGGGAGACCCAGTACTTC	CASSFSGTGETQYF
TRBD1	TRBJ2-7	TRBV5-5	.	TGTGCCAGCAGTGACAGGGGATCCGAGCAGTACTTC	CASSDRGSEQYF
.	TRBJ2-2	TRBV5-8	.	TGTGCCAGCAGCTTGTGGGCTAGCAACACCGGGGAGCTGTTTTTT	CASSLWASNTGELFF
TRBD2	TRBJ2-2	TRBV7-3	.	TGTGCCAGCAGCTTAGTAGCGGGGGTTAACACCGGGGAGCTGTTTTTT	CASSLVAGVNTGELFF
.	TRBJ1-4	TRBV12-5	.	TGTGCTAGTGGTTTCTTATCCAATGAAAAACTGTTTTTT	CASGFLSNEKLFF
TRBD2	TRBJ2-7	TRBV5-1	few	TGCGCCAGCAGCTTGAATAGCGGGGAAAGCTACGAGCAGTACTTC	CASSLNSGESYEQYF
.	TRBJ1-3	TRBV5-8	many	TGTGCCAGCAGCTCCTGGGGCAGCTCTGGAAACACCATATATTTT	CASSSWGSSGNTIYF
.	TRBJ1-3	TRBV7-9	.	TGTGCCAGCAGCCCTCAGAACACCATATATTTT	CASSPQNTIYF
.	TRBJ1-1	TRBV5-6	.	TGTGCCAGCAGCCCCGCGGGAGGGGACACTGAAGCTTTCTTT	CASSPAGGDTEAFF
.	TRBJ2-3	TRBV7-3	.	TGTGCCAGCAGCTTAGCACACACAGATACGCAGTATTTT	CASSLAHTDTQYF
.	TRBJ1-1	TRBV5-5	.	TGTGCCAGCAGCTTGACAGGTTTGAACACTGAAGCTTTCTTT	CASSLTGLNTEAFF
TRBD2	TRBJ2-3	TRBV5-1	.	TGCGCCAGCAGCGATGGACTAGCAGGAGGGGTTGATACGCAGTATTTT	CASSDGLAGGVDTQYF
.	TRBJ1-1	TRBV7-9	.	TGTGCCAGCAGCTTCCGGGAGGGCATGAACACTGAAGCTTTCTTT	CASSFREGMNTEAFF
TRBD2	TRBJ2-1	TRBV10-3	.	TGTGCCACCCAATTAGCGGGAGACCCCTACAATGAGCAGTTCTTC	CATQLAGDPYNEQFF
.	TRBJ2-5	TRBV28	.	TGTGCCAGCAGTTTATTCCGGCCAGGGTCAGGAGAGACCCAGTACTTC	CASSLFRPGSGETQYF
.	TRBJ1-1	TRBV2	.	TGTGCCAGCAGGGGCAGCTTGAACACTGAAGCTTTCTTT	CASRGSLNTEAFF
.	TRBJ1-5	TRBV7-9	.	TGTGCCAGCAGCCTAGCGGCAGGGACTATGCCTCAGCCCCAGCATTTT	CASSLAAGTMPQPQHF
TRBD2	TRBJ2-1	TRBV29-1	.	TGCAGCGTTGAAACCCCCGGGACTAGCAAGTATGAGCAGTTCTTC	CSVETPGTSKYEQFF
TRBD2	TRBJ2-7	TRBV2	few	TGTGCCAGCAGGGGTTATCTTAGCGGGGAGATCCCCTACGAGCAGTACTTC	CASRGYLSGEIPYEQYF
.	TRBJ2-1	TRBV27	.	TGTGCCAGCAGTTCTTCTTGGACAGAAAACAATGAGCAGTTCTTC	CASSSSWTENNEQFF
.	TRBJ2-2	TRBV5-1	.	TGCGCCAGCGGAGTGGCGGGGACGCCCGGGGAGCTGTTTTTT	CASGVAGTPGELFF
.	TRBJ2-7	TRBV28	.	TGTGCCAGCAGTTATGGATATGACACCAGGTTTGAGCAGTACTTC	CASSYGYDTRFEQYF
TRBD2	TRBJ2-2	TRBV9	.	TGTGCCAGCAGCGGGTTCCCCCTAGCGGGGGTTTTGAACACCGGGGAGCTGTTTTTT	CASSGFPLAGVLNTGELFF
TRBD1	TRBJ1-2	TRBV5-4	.	TGTGCCAGCAGCCCTAGGACAGGGGGCCTGACTAACTATGGCTACACCTTC	CASSPRTGGLTNYGYTF
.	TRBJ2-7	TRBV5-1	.	TGCGCCAGCAGCTTGGGACAGGTTGCCTACGAGCAGTACTTC	CASSLGQVAYEQYF
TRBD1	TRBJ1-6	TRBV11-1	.	TGTGCCAGCAGAAAAGGGACAGGGTTTGATTCACCCCTCCACTTT	CASRKGTGFDSPLHF
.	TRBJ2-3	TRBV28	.	TGTGCCAGCCTAGGGGTATTTAGCACAGATACGCAGTATTTT	CASLGVFSTDTQYF
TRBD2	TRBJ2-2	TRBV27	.	TGTGCCAGCAGTTTAACCGCGGGAGGTGACACCGGGGAGCTGTTTTTT	CASSLTAGGDTGELFF
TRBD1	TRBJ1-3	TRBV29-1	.	TGCAGTATTGGGACAGACCCTGGAAACACCATATATTTT	CSIGTDPGNTIYF
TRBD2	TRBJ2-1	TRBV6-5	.	TGTGCCAGCAGTTACTCGGGGAGCGGGGGAGTCGATGAGCAGTTCTTC	CASSYSGSGGVDEQFF
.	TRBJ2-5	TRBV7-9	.	TGTGCCAGCAGCTTTAAAGAGACCCAGTACTTC	CASSFKETQYF
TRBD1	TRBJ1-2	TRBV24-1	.	TGTGCCACCAGTGGTGGGGACAGTGGGTACACCTTC	CATSGGDSGYTF
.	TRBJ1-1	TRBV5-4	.	TGTGCCAGCAGCCCTGGGGGGAAGTTGAGAGACACTGAAGCTTTCTTT	CASSPGGKLRDTEAFF